This section outlines one TCR beta chain sequence together with its context. This sample is drawn from a study of blood T cell repertoires in COVID-19. Study context: Collection of acute and convalescent COVID-19 samples took place in the United States, Italy and Spain. Sources were T cells, B-cell-depleted T cells, or PBMCs; the material itself was cDNA or gDNA.

In the original processing: Amplifying reference gene primers gave estimates of nucleated cell counts. Clones were read by immunoSEQ multiplex PCR, and TCRdb kept only the in-frame ones, dropping some. Clone size and V and J calls were adopted from that table, with D and trimming inferred from the DNA. Of 200,000 to 300,000 clones in the sample, around 90% were seen once. V was pared by 4 bases and J by 7 bases, with 14 bases between. Germline CDR1 SGDLS, CDR2 YYNGEE. CDR3 length: 13 amino acids. Seattle cases were enrolled at active infection and followed longitudinally. This clonotype was obtained from a woman aged 55 to 70 with COVID-19, enrolled during active disease. Input material: peripheral blood. The chain joins TRBV9 to TRBJ1-1; a possible D gene is TRBD1 (6 bases). The CDR3 loop is CASSLRGRGEAFF. CDR3 nucleotide sequence: TGTGCCAGCAGCCTCAGGGGTAGGGGTGAAGCTTTCTTT.